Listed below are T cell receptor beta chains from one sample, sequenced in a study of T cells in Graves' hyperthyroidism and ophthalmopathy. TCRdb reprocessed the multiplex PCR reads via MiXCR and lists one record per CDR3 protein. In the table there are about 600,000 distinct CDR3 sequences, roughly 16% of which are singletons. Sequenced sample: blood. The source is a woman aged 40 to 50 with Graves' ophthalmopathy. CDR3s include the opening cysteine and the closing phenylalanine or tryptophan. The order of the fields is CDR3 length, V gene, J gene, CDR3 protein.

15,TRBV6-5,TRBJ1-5,CASSYSGQRSQPQHF
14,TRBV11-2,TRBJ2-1,CASSLLGAYNEQFF
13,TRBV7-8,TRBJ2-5,CASSLSGGKTQYF
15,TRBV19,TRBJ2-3,CASSREGLGPDTQYF
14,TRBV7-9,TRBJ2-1,CASSLVEGGDEQFF
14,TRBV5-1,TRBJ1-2,CASSLAGTGNGYTF
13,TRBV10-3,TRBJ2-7,CAISDQVSREQYF
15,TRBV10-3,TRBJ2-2,CASSTTGPNTGELFF
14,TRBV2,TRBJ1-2,CASSYDRLGRGYTF
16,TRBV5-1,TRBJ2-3,CASSSRLAGESDTQYF
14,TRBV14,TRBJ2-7,CASSQDGSVSKQYF
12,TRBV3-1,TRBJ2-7,CASSRNRDEQYF
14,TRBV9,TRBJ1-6,CASSVMDRNSPLHF
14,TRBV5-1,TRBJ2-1,CASSDQQGTNEQLF
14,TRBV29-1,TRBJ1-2,CSVEAEGEGYGYTF
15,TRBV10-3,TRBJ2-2,CAINRGSSDTGELFF
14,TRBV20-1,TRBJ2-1,CSADSGVSYNEQFF
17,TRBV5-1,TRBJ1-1,CASSLVLQGYMNTEAFF
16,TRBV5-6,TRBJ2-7,CASSRRASGTYYEQYF
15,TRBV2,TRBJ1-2,CASSAEGAVNYGYTF
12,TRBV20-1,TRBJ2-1,CSARKTYNEQFF
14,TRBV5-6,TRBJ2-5,CASSRGHNQETQYF
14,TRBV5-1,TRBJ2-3,CASSPASSPDTQYF